These 19 T cell receptor beta chains came from one sample sequenced in a study of blood T cells in healthy people across ages. Primed by a sample-barcoded 5' primer and a J-beta primer mix, a second PCR proceeded for about 6 to 12 cycles. Using its own MiXCR run on the 5' RACE reads, TCRdb lists one record per CDR3 protein. Of around 870,000 distinct CDR3 sequences in the sample, 29% were seen once. Input material: blood. The source of these receptors is a woman older than 75 in good health.

The rearrangement uses TRBV11-2 and TRBJ1-1; D call uncertain. Germline V gene data show CDR1 as SGHAT and CDR2 as FQNNGV. The V gene lost 3 bases and the J gene lost 4 bases, with 9 bases spanning the gap. CDR3 length equals 13 residues. The CDR3 DNA reads TGTGCCAGCAGCTTTCTCGACGTCACTGAAGCTTTCTTT. This codes for CASSFLDVTEAFF.

J is TRBJ1-1 and V is TRBV6-5; D not certain. Germline lookup yields CDR1 MNHEY and CDR2 SVGAGI. The CDR3 contains 16 residues. V lost 4 bases, J lost 1 base, and 16 bases lay in between. For the CDR3, the DNA is TGTGCCAGCAGTTCGCCTGCGGGCCAAGCGAACACTGAAGCTTTCTTT. It codes for CASSSPAGQANTEAFF.

This clonotype was counted a few times. This sequence joins TRBV3-1 and TRBJ2-2; D gene ambiguous. Between the trimmed V and J ends, which lost 4 bases and 7 bases, there was a span of 4 bases. Germline lookup yields CDR1 LGHDT and CDR2 YNNKEL (reference sequence). The CDR3 sequence is 11 residues long. The CDR3 loop is CASSRNGELFF. The CDR3 DNA follows: TGTGCCAGCAGCCGCAACGGGGAGCTGTTTTTT.

This clonotype was detected ten times or more. The chain has TRBV7-2 and TRBJ1-2, with D perhaps matching TRBD1 (5 bases). V was shortened by 5 bases and J by 2 bases, with 12 bases between the two germline ends. Germline CDR1 reads SGHTA; CDR2 reads FQGNSA. The CDR3 sequence is 14 residues long. CDR3 amino acids: CASSPSGVNYGYTF. The CDR3 DNA reads TGTGCCAGCAGCCCATCGGGGGTAAACTATGGCTACACCTTC.

This clonotype was recorded many times. The V and J genes are TRBV20-1 and TRBJ2-6; D tentatively reads TRBD1 or TRBD2 (6 bases each). CDR3 length: 16 residues. The germline V and J ends were trimmed by 1 base and 0 bases, with 10 bases remaining between them. The germline CDR1 and CDR2 sequences are DFQATT and SNEGSKA (reference sequence). The CDR3 region is CSARVQGGSGANVLTF. CDR3 DNA sequence: TGCAGTGCTAGAGTACAGGGAGGCTCTGGGGCCAACGTCCTGACTTTC.

V and J are TRBV6-5 and TRBJ1-6; TRBD1 aligns across 7 bases. The germline V gene has CDR1 MNHEY and CDR2 SVGAGI. The CDR3 runs to 15 residues. J was trimmed by 2 bases and V by 2 bases; bases with no gene match: 0. The CDR3 nucleotides are TGTGCCAGCAGTTACCAGGGGGCCTATAATTCACCCCTCCACTTT. Residues: CASSYQGAYNSPLHF.

Turning to this clonotype: One end of the junction does not line up with germline, which may come from a read error. The chain combines TRBV5-6 with TRBJ1-1; D is uncertain. The CDR3 covers 14 residues. Germline V gene lookup returns CDR1 SGHDT and CDR2 YYEEEE. The CDR3, as DNA: TGTGCCGGCAGCTTGGTGGACGGAAACACTGAAGCTTTCTTT. Translating gives CAGSLVDGNTEAFF.

A remark on this clonotype: This may come from a read error, since a much larger clone is one base off. CDR3 region: CASSGGRLSTDTQYF. CDR3 DNA: TGTGCCAGCTCGGGAGGACGGCTCAGCACAGATACGCAGTATTTT. This chain uses TRBV27 with TRBJ2-3, with 7 bases identical to TRBD2. The CDR3 extends over 15 amino acids. Germline loops: CDR1 MNHEY, CDR2 SMNVEV (reference sequence). V trimming: 8 bases; J trimming: 0 bases; junction bases outside the gene matches: 8.

This clonotype was seen many times. V and J are TRBV18 and TRBJ2-7, with D possibly being TRBD1 (6 bases). Trimming stripped 4 bases from V and 2 bases from J, with 9 bases between. The CDR3 spans 13 residues. The germline CDR1 and CDR2 sequences are KGHSH and LQKENI. CDR3 amino acids: CASSLGHTYEQYF. The CDR3 nucleotides read TGTGCCAGCTCACTGGGACATACCTACGAGCAGTACTTC.

This clonotype has at least ten counts. V usage is TRBV5-1 and J usage is TRBJ2-5; 11 nucleotides align to TRBD1. The V gene's germline CDR1 is SGHRS and CDR2 YFSETQ. The CDR3 sequence is 16 residues long. J lost 3 bases, V lost 4 bases, and 8 bases had no gene match. CDR3 coding DNA: TGCGCCAGCAGCCCCTGGGGGACAGGGGGAGAAGAGACCCAGTACTTC. Protein product: CASSPWGTGGEETQYF.

About this clonotype: This may be a read error, as it is one base from a much larger clone. V is TRBV18 and J is TRBJ2-7; TRBD1 agrees at 8 bases. J gave up 7 bases and V 2 bases, and 13 bases lay outside the gene matches. The CDR3 is 16 amino acids. Germline values: CDR1 KGHSH, CDR2 LQKENI. The CDR3 sequence is CASSPADRGLYNEQYF. In DNA, the CDR3 is TGTGCCAGCTCACCAGCCGACAGGGGACTCTACAATGAGCAGTACTTC.

Notes on this clonotype: Germline is not matched at one junction end, which may reflect a read error. The chain couples TRBV10-2 to TRBJ2-5; the D is unclear. The CDR3 consists of 12 residues. Per germline, CDR1 WSHSY and CDR2 SAAADI. This chain's CDR3 is CASSESSLGWYF. DNA for the CDR3: TGTGCCAGCAGTGAGTCCTCCCTCGGTTGGTACTTC.

This clonotype has more than one count but fewer than ten. A read error may explain this, as a much larger clone is one base away. The gene calls are TRBV7-9 and TRBJ2-1, with 12 positions matching TRBD2. The CDR3 is made up of 19 amino acids. CDR1 and CDR2 from the germline V gene are SEHNR and FQNEAQ (reference sequence). V lost 4 bases to trimming and J lost 8 bases; unmatched junction nucleotides: 18. The CDR3, as DNA: TGTGCCAGCAGCTCTCCGGCTAGCGGGGGGGCCCAGGTGTTCTATGAGCAGTTCTTC. Residues: CASSSPASGGAQVFYEQFF.

The chain combines TRBV12-3 or TRBV12-4 with TRBJ1-1; D not resolved. Trimming left V 6 bases short and J 2 bases short, with 13 bases between. CDR3 length equals 14 residues. The CDR3 region has the DNA TGTGCCAGCAGACTAGGTCCCATAAACACTGAAGCTTTCTTT. It is translated as CASRLGPINTEAFF.

This clonotype has just a few counts. This rearrangement joins TRBV14 to TRBJ2-3; 10 bases agree with TRBD2. CDR1 is SGHDN, CDR2 FVKESK, per germline. Trimming removed 0 bases from V and 4 bases from J; junction bases left unmatched: 10. This CDR3 region has 18 residues. The CDR3 coding sequence is TGTGCCAGCAGCCAAGATCTTAAAGCGGGGGGGCTGGCAGATACGCAGTATTTT. Its translation: CASSQDLKAGGLADTQYF.

In its sample, this clonotype was seen many times. Just one base apart from a much larger clone, this may be a read error. The CDR3 loop is CSARERVRGEQYF. DNA for the CDR3: TGCAGTGCTAGAGAAAGGGTAAGGGGCGAGCAGTACTTC. The rearrangement joins TRBV20-1 to TRBJ2-7; a weak D match, TRBD1 (5 bases). CDR3 length equals 13 residues. V lost 0 bases to trimming and J lost 6 bases, with 12 bases between them. CDR1 DFQATT and CDR2 SNEGSKA come from the germline V gene (reference sequence).

V is TRBV12-3 or TRBV12-4 and J is TRBJ1-1; 10 bases agree with TRBD1. J was trimmed by 4 bases and V by 7 bases; bases with no gene match: 6. This CDR3 spans 14 amino acids. As DNA, the CDR3 is TGTGCCAGCAACCTGGGACAGGGGTTCACTGAAGCTTTCTTT. It encodes CASNLGQGFTEAFF.

The V and J genes are TRBV20-1 and TRBJ2-2; no clear D. The V gene's germline CDR1 is DFQATT and CDR2 SNEGSKA (reference sequence). V lost 3 bases, J lost 2 bases, and 10 bases lay in between. The CDR3 consists of 14 residues. CDR3 sequence reads: CSASGLLNTGELFF. CDR3 in DNA: TGCAGTGCTAGCGGATTACTAAACACCGGGGAGCTGTTTTTT.

About this clonotype: The germline gene is not matched at one end of the junction; a read error may be the cause. The CDR3 DNA is TGCGCCAGCAGTCCCGGGGGCAATGGGCAGTTCTTC. Amino acids: CASSPGGNGQFF. The chain joins TRBV5-1 to TRBJ2-1; D could derive from TRBD1 or TRBD2 (6 bases each). This CDR3 comprises 12 residues. Germline assignment: CDR1 SGHRS and CDR2 YFSETQ. The full variable domain, with the rest looked up from reference TRBV5-1 and TRBJ2-1, is KAGVTQTPRYLIKTRGQQVTLSCSPISGHRSVSWYQQTPGQGLQFLFEYFSETQRNKGNFPGRFSGRQFSNSRSEMNVSTLELGDSALYLCASSPGGNGQFFGPGTRLTVL.